The 25 T cell receptor beta chains below were found in one sample sequenced in a study of T cell repertoires in cytomegalovirus infection. Each CDR3 protein gets one entry after TCRdb re-called the reads with MiXCR. The data contain roughly 600,000 distinct CDR3 sequences, roughly 24% of them seen just once; the ten biggest clones take up 8%. The sequenced material came from CD8+ T cells from PBMCs. These receptors were taken from a human donor in good health (CMV status not recorded). Some clones in this sample may be carry-over from other donors' samples.

This rearrangement joins TRBV4-2 to TRBJ2-4; 9 bases match TRBD1. Trimming took 0 bases from V and 0 from J; bases not matched to a gene: 3. CDR1 LGHNA and CDR2 YNFKEQ come from the germline V gene. The CDR3 consists of 17 residues. Here the CDR3 DNA reads TGTGCCAGCAGCCAAGAGACGGGACAGGGAGCCAAAAACATTCAGTACTTC. It encodes CASSQETGQGAKNIQYF.

This clonotype turned up a few times. The genes are TRBV29-1 and TRBJ1-4, with a tentative D call TRBD1 (5 bases). The CDR3 loop spans 14 amino acids. V was shortened by 3 bases and J by 8 bases, with 16 bases between the two germline ends. Germline V gene lookup returns CDR1 SQVTM and CDR2 ANQGSEA. This CDR3 is CSVDRDRPGEKLFF. CDR3 DNA: TGCAGCGTTGACCGGGACCGTCCGGGGGAAAAACTGTTTTTT.

This clonotype appeared many times. This chain connects TRBV4-1 to TRBJ2-1, with D possibly matching TRBD1 (5 bases). V shed 4 bases and J shed 8 bases, with 9 bases lying between them. The CDR3 spans 12 residues. Germline CDR1 and CDR2: MGHRA and YSYEKL. CDR3 sequence (DNA): TGCGCCAGCAGCCCAGGGTCGGATGAGCAGTTCTTC. Its translation is CASSPGSDEQFF.

This clonotype occurred a few times. This sequence joins TRBV7-9 and TRBJ2-7; 8 bases fit TRBD1. Germline V CDR1 and CDR2: SEHNR, FQNEAQ (reference sequence). CDR3 length: 15 amino acids. V gave up 1 base and J gave up 2 bases; unmatched junction bases: 4. CDR3 in amino acids: CASSLGGQGPYEQYF. The CDR3 DNA reads as TGTGCCAGCAGCTTAGGAGGACAGGGACCCTACGAGCAGTACTTC.

The chain has TRBV20-1 and TRBJ2-4; D is undetermined. The length of the CDR3 is 14 residues. Germline loops: CDR1 DFQATT, CDR2 SNEGSKA (reference sequence). The germline V and J ends were trimmed by 3 bases and 1 base, with 10 bases remaining between them. The CDR3 DNA follows: TGCAGTGCTAGGCCCCCAGAGGCCAAAAACATTCAGTACTTC. As protein: CSARPPEAKNIQYF.

This clonotype was counted between two and nine times. The chain combines TRBV5-1 with TRBJ2-5; 9 bases are a match to TRBD2. The V gene end was trimmed by 3 bases and the J gene end by 2 bases; junction bases not matched to a gene: 8. The CDR3 runs to 16 residues. From germline, CDR1 is SGHRS and CDR2 YFSETQ. The CDR3 reads CASSYKPAGGQETQYF. The CDR3 DNA is TGCGCCAGCAGCTACAAGCCGGCGGGGGGGCAAGAGACCCAGTACTTC.

The gene calls are TRBV20-1 and TRBJ2-7, with 12 bases aligning to TRBD2. The CDR3 loop spans 15 amino acids. CDR1 and CDR2 from the germline V gene are DFQATT and SNEGSKA (reference sequence). The V segment lost 2 bases and the J segment 7 bases; nucleotides outside the gene matches: 9. CDR3 in DNA: TGCAGTGCTAGAACATCGACTAGCGGGGGAGGAGAGCAGTACTTC. Its translation is CSARTSTSGGGEQYF.

This clonotype turned up a few times. V and J are TRBV7-9 and TRBJ2-1; TRBD2 matches 9 bases. The germline V gene encodes CDR1 SEHNR and CDR2 FQNEAQ (reference sequence). Trimming removed 4 bases from V and 8 bases from J; junction bases left unmatched: 9. CDR3 size: 15 residues. The CDR3 region is CASSSATAGGYEQFF. The CDR3 nucleotides are TGTGCCAGCAGCTCCGCCACAGCGGGGGGCTATGAGCAGTTCTTC.

This sequence joins TRBV20-1 and TRBJ1-1, with 9 nucleotides matching TRBD1. The V gene's germline CDR1 is DFQATT and CDR2 SNEGSKA (reference sequence). This CDR3 comprises 14 residues. The V and J ends lost 4 bases and 6 bases, in that order; junction bases with no gene match: 9. CDR3 nucleotides: TGCAGTGCTACCCCGACAGGGGGGACGCCTGAAGCTTTCTTT. Protein product: CSATPTGGTPEAFF.

J is TRBJ1-2 and V is TRBV29-1; D may be TRBD1 (5 bases). This CDR3 region has 13 residues. The V gene's germline CDR1 is SQVTM and CDR2 ANQGSEA. The germline V and J ends were trimmed by 7 bases and 3 bases, with 15 bases remaining between them. The CDR3 DNA follows: TGCAGCGCTCGAGACAGACTTGACTATGGCTACACCTTC. It encodes CSARDRLDYGYTF.

The rearrangement links TRBV5-4 to TRBJ2-3, with TRBD1 identical over 8 bases. Trimming removed 0 bases from V and 5 bases from J; junction bases left unmatched: 2. Germline V gives CDR1 SGHNT, CDR2 YYREEE (reference sequence). CDR3 length: 14 residues. CDR3 amino acids: CASSLEQGGDTQYF. In DNA form, the CDR3 reads TGTGCCAGCAGCTTGGAACAGGGGGGAGATACGCAGTATTTT.

This clonotype was counted ten times or more. The V call is TRBV7-9, the J call TRBJ2-2; D not certain. This CDR3 is 16 amino acids long. With 4 bases removed from V and 4 bases from J, the gap between germline ends came to 16 bases. The germline V gene encodes CDR1 SEHNR and CDR2 FQNEAQ (reference sequence). The DNA for the CDR3 is TGTGCCAGCAGCTCTGCGACCGGCCTCGGCACCGGGGAGCTGTTTTTT. Its protein is CASSSATGLGTGELFF.

This chain links TRBV2 with TRBJ1-4; TRBD1 is a possible D gene (5 bases). Germline assignment: CDR1 SNHLY and CDR2 FYNNEI. The CDR3 sequence is 13 residues long. Trimming stripped 7 bases from V and 2 bases from J, with 8 bases between. CDR3 in amino acids: CASKRGTNEKLFF. For the CDR3, the DNA is TGTGCCAGCAAGAGGGGCACTAATGAAAAACTGTTTTTT.

The genes are TRBV6-8 and TRBJ2-3, with D perhaps being TRBD1 or TRBD2 (5 bases each). Germline-derived CDR1 and CDR2 are MNHGY and SAAAGT. Trimming left V 2 bases short and J 0 bases short, with 12 bases between. The CDR3 consists of 16 residues. The CDR3 DNA reads as TGTGCCAGCAGTTACGGGACGCCATCTAGCACAGATACGCAGTATTTT. Amino acid sequence: CASSYGTPSSTDTQYF.

This clonotype was detected many times. The chain joins TRBV7-3 to TRBJ2-6; D unresolved. The CDR3 totals 18 residues. Germline V gene sequence: CDR1 SGHTA, CDR2 FQGTGA. Trimming shortened V by 2 bases and J by 1 base, and 15 bases separated the two germline ends. The CDR3 here is CASSLGSGSSSGANVLTF. The CDR3, as DNA: TGTGCCAGCAGCTTAGGTTCGGGCAGCTCTTCTGGGGCCAACGTCCTGACTTTC.

This clonotype was seen at least ten times. The chain has TRBV6-5 and TRBJ2-2; D may be TRBD2 (6 bases). Germline CDR1 and CDR2: MNHEY and SVGAGI. Trimming pared 7 bases from V and 4 bases from J, leaving 10 bases between. The CDR3 has 13 residues. This CDR3 reads CASTDYGTGELFF. The CDR3 region has the DNA TGTGCCAGCACGGACTACGGCACCGGGGAGCTGTTTTTT.

This clonotype was observed many times. CDR3 DNA sequence: TGTGCCAGCAGTTTAGGGACAGACGAATATTTT. Protein product: CASSLGTDEYF. The V gene is TRBV12-3 or TRBV12-4, the J gene TRBJ2-3; D possibly corresponds to TRBD1 (6 bases). V was cut by 1 base and J by 15 bases, with 11 bases left in between. The CDR3 extends over 11 amino acids.

There are many counts of this clonotype. J is TRBJ1-1 and V is TRBV12-3 or TRBV12-4; D might be TRBD1 (5 bases). The CDR3 totals 13 residues. Trimming stripped 6 bases from V and 5 bases from J, with 13 bases between. The CDR3 nucleotides are TGTGCCAGCAGCCTTAGTTGGGGGACTGAAGCTTTCTTT. Translated, it gives CASSLSWGTEAFF.

This rearrangement joins TRBV5-1 to TRBJ1-1; D not resolved. The V gene lost 4 bases and the J gene lost 0 bases, with 10 bases spanning the gap. CDR1 is SGHRS and CDR2 is YFSETQ in the germline V gene. The CDR3 contains 14 residues. CDR3 amino acids: CASSPVYMNTEAFF. The CDR3 DNA reads TGCGCCAGCAGCCCGGTATACATGAACACTGAAGCTTTCTTT.

This clonotype was counted once. The CDR3 loop is CASTLTGLNANGYTF. In nucleotides, the CDR3 is TGTGCCAGTACTCTGACAGGCCTCAACGCTAATGGCTACACCTTC. The V gene is TRBV19, the J gene TRBJ1-2; tentatively, D is TRBD1 (6 bases). Trimming took off 7 bases at V and 6 bases at J, with 21 bases between the two ends. This CDR3 has 15 amino acids. Germline V gene sequence: CDR1 LNHDA, CDR2 SQIVND (reference sequence). Together with reference TRBV19 and TRBJ1-2, the CDR3 gives the full variable domain: DGGITQSPKYLFRKEGQNVTLSCEQNLNHDAMYWYRQDPGQGLRLIYYSQIVNDFQKGDIAEGYSVSREKKESFPLTVTSAQKNPTAFYLCASTLTGLNANGYTFGSGTRLTVV.

Turning to this clonotype: As the CDR3 is not closed by the conserved phenylalanine or tryptophan, this likely results from a read error. The rearrangement uses TRBV28 and TRBJ1-5; possibly TRBD1 for D (6 bases). Germline CDR1 reads MDHEN; CDR2 reads SYDVKM. The CDR3 has 14 residues. The V and J ends lost 7 bases and 11 bases respectively, with 21 bases between them. The CDR3, as DNA: TGTGCCAGCATCCCAGGGGTGGGACCTGGGTCCCAGCATCTT. It encodes CASIPGVGPGSQHL.

As concerns this clonotype: The germline gene is not matched at one end of the junction; a read error may be the cause. V and J are TRBV20-1 and TRBJ2-1, with TRBD1 matching 7 bases. The CDR3 is 17 residues long. Germline V CDR1 and CDR2: DFQATT, SNEGSKA (reference sequence). The CDR3 spells CSARDKFGTVAVREQFF. In nucleotides, the CDR3 is TGTAGTGCTAGAGATAAGTTCGGGACAGTTGCCGTCAGGGAGCAGTTCTTC.

This chain joins TRBV6-5 and TRBJ2-5; D unresolved. Germline V gene lookup returns CDR1 MNHEY and CDR2 SVGAGI. Trimming removed 0 bases at V and 5 bases at J, with 19 bases between. This CDR3 contains 17 residues. The DNA for the CDR3 is TGTGCCAGCAGTTACTCCATCGTCCAGGCGGTTGGGGAGACCCAGTACTTC. Its translation: CASSYSIVQAVGETQYF.

This clonotype was recorded at least ten times. This sequence joins TRBV6-6 and TRBJ1-5; 8 bases agree with TRBD1. Germline V gene sequence: CDR1 MNHNY, CDR2 SVGAGI (reference sequence). The ends lost 4 bases at V and 7 bases at J; junction bases unmatched: 6. The CDR3 totals 14 residues. The CDR3 DNA reads as TGTGCCAGCAGTTTCCCGGACAGGGAACAGCCCCAGCATTTT. This gives the protein CASSFPDREQPQHF.

This clonotype came up many times. V and J are TRBV7-8 and TRBJ2-3, with D unresolved. The ends were cut back, 4 bases at V and 11 bases at J, with 13 bases in the middle. Germline-derived CDR1 and CDR2 are SGHVS and FQNEAQ. The CDR3 has 12 amino acids. The CDR3, as DNA: TGTGCCAGCAGCTCCCTTCCCTTTGGGCAGTATTTT. It is translated as CASSSLPFGQYF.